The 12 T cell receptor beta chains below come from one sample, sequenced in a study of CD8+ T cells in alopecia areata. In each case, RNA was isolated and then reverse transcribed into cDNA as the sequencing template. Assay used: immunoSEQ multiplex PCR; TCRdb lists only in-frame clones, some missing. The sample has around 190,000 clones, more than 50% seen once. Sequencing was carried out using CD8+ T cells sorted from blood. These receptors were collected from a human donor in good health.

The V call is TRBV30, the J call TRBJ1-2; 7 bases agree with TRBD1. The germline gives CDR1 GTSNPN, CDR2 SVGIG (reference sequence). Trimming at V came to 4 bases and at J to 6 bases, leaving 5 bases not matched to a gene. The CDR3 consists of 12 residues. The CDR3 reads CAWTDRVDGYTF. CDR3 nucleotides: TGTGCCTGGACTGACAGGGTCGATGGCTACACCTTC. Supplemented by reference TRBV30 and TRBJ1-2, the full variable domain reads SQTIHQWPATLVQPVGSPLSLECTVEGTSNPNLYWYRQAAGRGLQLLFYSVGIGQISSEVPQNLSASRPQDRQFILSSKKLLLSDSGFYLCAWTDRVDGYTFGSGTRLTVV.

The chain carries TRBV4-1 and TRBJ2-7, with D unresolved. The CDR3 is made up of 12 amino acids. Germline V CDR1 and CDR2: MGHRA, YSYEKL. V lost 0 bases and J lost 4, with 4 bases in between. This chain's CDR3 is CASSQDRYEQYF. The CDR3 bases are TGCGCCAGCAGCCAAGATCGATACGAGCAGTACTTC.

This clone has at least ten counts. The rearrangement uses TRBV29-1 and TRBJ1-1; D unresolved. The CDR3 contains 11 residues. V dropped 6 bases and J dropped 4 bases, with 9 bases sitting between them. From germline, CDR1 is SQVTM and CDR2 ANQGSEA. CDR3: CSVRAGTEAFF. CDR3 DNA: TGCAGCGTGAGGGCCGGCACTGAAGCTTTCTTT.

J is TRBJ1-2 and V is TRBV29-1; D not resolved. Trimming left V 3 bases short and J 4 bases short, with 15 bases between. Germline V gene lookup returns CDR1 SQVTM and CDR2 ANQGSEA. The CDR3 runs 14 residues. Here the CDR3 DNA reads TGCAGCGTTGATTATCGGCGCATGCCCTATGGCTACACCTTC. Encoded protein: CSVDYRRMPYGYTF.

This clone was found a few times. The chain has TRBV4-2 and TRBJ1-2; 9 bases agree with TRBD1. V shed 0 bases, J shed 5 bases, and the junction held 7 bases outside the gene matches. The CDR3 is 16 amino acids. Germline CDR1 reads LGHNA; CDR2 reads YNFKEQ. The CDR3 loop reads CASSQETGGAGYGYTF. CDR3 bases: TGTGCCAGCAGCCAAGAAACAGGGGGCGCTGGGTATGGCTACACCTTC.

The V call is TRBV11-2, the J call TRBJ1-1; D is ambiguous. Per the germline V gene, CDR1 is SGHAT and CDR2 is FQNNGV. This CDR3 contains 13 residues. V dropped 5 bases and J dropped 5 bases, with 12 bases sitting between them. The CDR3 loop is CASSRSSGTEAFF. The CDR3 bases are TGTGCCAGCAGCCGCTCGTCGGGAACTGAAGCTTTCTTT.

This clone was counted between two and nine times. Here the CDR3 reads CASSFLNNEQFF. The CDR3, as DNA: TGTGCCAGCAGCTTCCTAAACAATGAGCAGTTCTTC. This chain links TRBV5-6 with TRBJ2-1; unclear D gene. This CDR3 is built from 12 residues. With 2 bases removed from V and 5 bases from J, the gap between germline ends came to 5 bases. CDR1 and CDR2 (germline): SGHDT, YYEEEE.

The genes are TRBV6-6 and TRBJ1-6; 9 bases agree with TRBD1. Per germline, CDR1 MNHNY and CDR2 SVGAGI (reference sequence). The CDR3 runs to 14 residues. The V and J ends lost 5 bases and 9 bases, in that order; junction bases with no gene match: 5. Written as DNA, the CDR3 is TGTGCCAGCAGTGGGACAGGGTCTGGTTCACCCCTCCACTTT. Translating it yields CASSGTGSGSPLHF.

This chain uses TRBV13 with TRBJ2-7; 12 bases fit TRBD1. Germline V gene sequence: CDR1 PRHDT, CDR2 FYEKMQ (reference sequence). With 3 bases clipped from V and 3 bases from J, the junction kept 6 bases outside the gene matches. The CDR3 runs to 16 residues. The CDR3 nucleotides read TGTGCCAGCAGCTTGGGACAGGGGGCCAAAGGCTACGAGCAGTACTTC. Protein product: CASSLGQGAKGYEQYF.

The V and J genes are TRBV2 and TRBJ1-2; 9 nucleotides match TRBD1. Germline V gene data show CDR1 as SNHLY and CDR2 as FYNNEI. With 8 bases clipped from V and 6 bases from J, the junction kept 13 bases outside the gene matches. This CDR3 region has 15 residues. The CDR3 nucleotides read TGTGCCAGCCAACCAGCTCGGACAGGGGATAATGGCTACACCTTC. Translating gives CASQPARTGDNGYTF.

A few counts support this clone. V and J are TRBV4-1 and TRBJ2-1; no firm D call. Germline lookup yields CDR1 MGHRA and CDR2 YSYEKL. Deletions cut 0 bases from V and 2 bases from J, with 11 bases between. CDR3 size: 16 residues. The CDR3 coding sequence is TGCGCCAGCAGCCAAGATCTGGGCTCCACCTACAATGAGCAGTTCTTC. Amino acid sequence: CASSQDLGSTYNEQFF.

This rearrangement joins TRBV29-1 to TRBJ1-1; the D is unclear. CDR1 is SQVTM, CDR2 ANQGSEA, per germline. V dropped 8 bases and J dropped 4 bases, with 14 bases sitting between them. The CDR3 sequence is 12 residues long. CDR3: CSITPGATEAFF. CDR3 DNA: TGCAGCATAACCCCGGGAGCCACTGAAGCTTTCTTT.